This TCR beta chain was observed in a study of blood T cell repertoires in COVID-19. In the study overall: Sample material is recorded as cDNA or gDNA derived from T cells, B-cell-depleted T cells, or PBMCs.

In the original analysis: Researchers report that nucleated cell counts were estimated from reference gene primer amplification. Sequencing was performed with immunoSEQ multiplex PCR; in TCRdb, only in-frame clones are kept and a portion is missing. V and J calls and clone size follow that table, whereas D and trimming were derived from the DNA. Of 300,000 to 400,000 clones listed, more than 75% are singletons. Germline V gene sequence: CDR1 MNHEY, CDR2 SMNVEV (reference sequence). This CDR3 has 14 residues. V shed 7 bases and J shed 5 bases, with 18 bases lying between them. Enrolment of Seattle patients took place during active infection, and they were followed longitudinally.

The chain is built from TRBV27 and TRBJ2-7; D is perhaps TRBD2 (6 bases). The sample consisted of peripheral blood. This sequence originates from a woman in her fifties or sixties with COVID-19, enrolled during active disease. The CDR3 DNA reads TGTGCCAGCAAAGCTGGAGGGCAGGGCCACGAGCAGTACTTC. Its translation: CASKAGGQGHEQYF.